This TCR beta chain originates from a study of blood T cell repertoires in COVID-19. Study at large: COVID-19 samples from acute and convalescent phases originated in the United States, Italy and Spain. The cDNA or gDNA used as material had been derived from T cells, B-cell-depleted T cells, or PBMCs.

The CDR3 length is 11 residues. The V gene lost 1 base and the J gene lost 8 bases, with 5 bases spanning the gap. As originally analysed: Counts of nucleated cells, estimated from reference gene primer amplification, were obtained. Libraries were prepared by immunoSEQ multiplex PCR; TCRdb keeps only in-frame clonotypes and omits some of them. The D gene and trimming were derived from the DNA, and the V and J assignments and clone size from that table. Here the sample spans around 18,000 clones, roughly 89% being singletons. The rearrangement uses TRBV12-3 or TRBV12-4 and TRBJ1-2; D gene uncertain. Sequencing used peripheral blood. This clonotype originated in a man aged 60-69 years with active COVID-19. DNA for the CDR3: TGTGCCAGCAGTTTAGATATGGGCTACACCTTC. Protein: CASSLDMGYTF.